What follows is one T cell receptor beta chain and its context. The study recruited people aged roughly 18 to 95 years across 24 US areas. This entry belongs to a study of blood T cell repertoires in COVID-19. At the level of the study: Acute and convalescent COVID-19 specimens originated in the United States, Italy and Spain. T cells, B-cell-depleted T cells, or PBMCs supplied cDNA or gDNA.

Methods used by the authors: Quantification of nucleated cells was approximated via reference gene primer amplification. Clones were read by immunoSEQ multiplex PCR, and TCRdb kept only the in-frame ones, dropping some. V and J calls plus clone size are reproduced from that table; the DNA served to infer D and trimming. The sample consists of a few hundred thousand clones, just over 85% of them appearing once. This TCR derives from a woman between 35 and 50 years old with acute COVID-19. The sample consisted of PBMCs or T cells enriched from blood (not recorded which).

Written as DNA, the CDR3 is TGTGCCACCAGTGGGGGGGTCGTTGCGTCGAATTCCCAGCCCCAGCATTTT. Its translation: CATSGGVVASNSQPQHF. The V gene is TRBV24-1, the J gene TRBJ1-5, with TRBD1 as a possible D gene (5 bases). The V end was cut by 5 bases, the J end by 7 bases, with 23 bases between. This CDR3 is built from 17 residues. CDR1 and CDR2 from the germline V gene are KGHDR and SFDVKD.